Below are 26 T cell receptor beta chains sequenced from a single sample in a study of blood T cell repertoires in COVID-19. Profiling relied on immunoSEQ multiplex PCR, and the TCRdb table lists in-frame clones only, not all of them. The table has 95,000 to 100,000 clones, around 87% seen once. Sequences were obtained from peripheral blood. The receptors were sampled from a woman younger than 45 with acute or convalescent COVID-19.

The rearrangement links TRBV2 to TRBJ1-2, with 11 bases lining up with TRBD1. The CDR3 runs 13 residues. With 9 bases clipped from V and 2 bases from J, the junction kept 2 bases outside the gene matches. Germline-derived CDR1 and CDR2 are SNHLY and FYNNEI. The CDR3 nucleotides are TGTGCCAGGCGGGACAGGGGGAACTATGGCTACACCTTC. Amino acid sequence: CARRDRGNYGYTF.

The chain links TRBV6-5 to TRBJ1-1, with unresolved D. V was pared by 8 bases and J by 0 bases, with 10 bases between. Looked up from germline, CDR1 is MNHEY and CDR2 is SVGAGI. The CDR3 length is 13 residues. The CDR3 here is CASRGGMNTEAFF. The CDR3 DNA sequence: TGTGCCAGCCGAGGAGGGATGAACACTGAAGCTTTCTTT.

The V call is TRBV11-1, the J call TRBJ1-6, with 11 bases aligning to TRBD1. Germline V CDR1 and CDR2: SGHAT, FQDESV (reference sequence). This CDR3 is built from 15 residues. Germline trimming cut 5 bases from V and 9 bases from J; bases unmatched to any gene: 6. The CDR3 loop reads CASSLGQGAGSPLHF. CDR3 sequence (DNA): TGTGCCAGCAGCCTCGGACAGGGGGCAGGTTCACCCCTCCACTTT.

This sequence joins TRBV19 and TRBJ1-6; 7 bases fit TRBD1. The ends lost 3 bases at V and 13 bases at J; junction bases unmatched: 12. CDR1 is LNHDA, CDR2 SQIVND, per germline (reference sequence). The CDR3 spans 15 residues. In nucleotides, the CDR3 is TGTGCCAGTAGTATTGGTGAACAGGGGACTGTTCCCCTCCACTTT. Protein product: CASSIGEQGTVPLHF.

V and J are TRBV7-6 and TRBJ2-3, with a weak D call TRBD1 (6 bases). The germline CDR1 and CDR2 sequences are SGHVS and FNYEAQ. The CDR3 runs 16 residues. Trimming shortened V by 5 bases and J by 2 bases, and 17 bases separated the two germline ends. CDR3 bases: TGTGCCAGCAGCCCCCTTCAGGGGTCAACCACAGATACGCAGTATTTT. This encodes CASSPLQGSTTDTQYF.

V gene TRBV29-1 combines with J gene TRBJ1-1; possible D gene TRBD1, 6 bases. Germline loops: CDR1 SQVTM, CDR2 ANQGSEA. The CDR3 has 13 residues. Trimming pared 7 bases from V and 3 bases from J, leaving 15 bases between. The chain's CDR3 is CSGQQGEDTEAFF. CDR3 in DNA: TGCAGCGGACAACAGGGTGAGGACACTGAAGCTTTCTTT.

This clone was seen just once. The chain joins TRBV27 to TRBJ1-5; D may be TRBD1 (5 bases). Germline values: CDR1 MNHEY, CDR2 SMNVEV (reference sequence). CDR3 size: 14 residues. Trimming removed 6 bases from V and 3 bases from J, with 12 bases in between. CDR3 protein: CASSADRPNQPQHF. Here the CDR3 DNA reads TGTGCCAGCAGCGCTGACAGACCCAATCAGCCCCAGCATTTT.

J is TRBJ1-4 and V is TRBV18; TRBD1 matches 8 bases. Germline assignment: CDR1 KGHSH and CDR2 LQKENI. Trimming cost V 5 bases and J 7 bases; bases outside gene matches: 12. The length of the CDR3 is 16 residues. The CDR3 region has the DNA TGTGCCAGCTCAGAGGACCAGGGGGCTAATAGTGAAAAACTGTTTTTT. It encodes CASSEDQGANSEKLFF. The complete variable domain, with remaining parts taken from reference TRBV18 and TRBJ1-4, reads NAGVMQNPRHLVRRRGQEARLRCSPMKGHSHVYWYRQLPEEGLKFMVYLQKENIIDESGMPKERFSAEFPKEGPSILRIQQVVRGDSAAYFCASSEDQGANSEKLFFGSGTQLSVL.

This clone was found once. The genes are TRBV9 and TRBJ1-1; no reliable D call. This CDR3 is 14 amino acids long. V dropped 0 bases and J dropped 3 bases, with 9 bases sitting between them. Germline-derived CDR1 and CDR2 are SGDLS and YYNGEE. The CDR3 spells CASSVGEADTEAFF. CDR3 bases: TGTGCCAGCAGCGTAGGCGAGGCAGACACTGAAGCTTTCTTT.

In the case of this clone: The limits of the CDR3 on the DNA are not certain, so only TCRdb's listed CDR3 is given. This chain uses TRBV6-4 with TRBJ1-2; the D call TRBD1 from the table was never checked on the DNA. Germline CDR1 MRHNA, CDR2 SNTAGT. Counting both end residues, the CDR3 totals 18 amino acids. The CDR3 region is CTSVPERHKLQGAHGYTF.

This sequence joins TRBV7-6 and TRBJ2-3; 8 bases agree with TRBD2. Losses at the gene ends were 4 bases for V and 2 bases for J; bases not matched to a gene: 11. Germline CDR1 reads SGHVS; CDR2 reads FNYEAQ. The CDR3 consists of 17 residues. CDR3 amino acids: CASSSFQSSGNTDTQYF. The CDR3 DNA reads as TGTGCCAGCAGCTCCTTCCAAAGTAGCGGGAACACAGATACGCAGTATTTT.

The chain is built from TRBV2 and TRBJ1-2, with 7 positions matching TRBD1. The V gene end was trimmed by 7 bases and the J gene end by 4 bases; junction bases not matched to a gene: 9. From germline, CDR1 is SNHLY and CDR2 FYNNEI. This CDR3 spans 14 amino acids. CDR3 sequence (DNA): TGTGCCAGCACCCTCTCAGGGGGTTTCTATGGCTACACCTTC. It encodes CASTLSGGFYGYTF.

The rearrangement uses TRBV6-1 and TRBJ2-1; a weak D match, TRBD1 (7 bases). Trimming took off 0 bases at V and 2 bases at J, with 20 bases between the two ends. This CDR3 is built from 19 residues. Germline CDR1 reads MNHNS; CDR2 reads SASEGT. CDR3 nucleotides: TGTGCCAGCAGTGAAGCGCAGCGCCGAGGAGGGGGCGCCTACAATGAGCAGTTCTTC. Protein: CASSEAQRRGGGAYNEQFF.

There are a few counts of this clone. The chain couples TRBV18 to TRBJ2-7; a possible D gene is TRBD1 (6 bases). Germline-derived CDR1 and CDR2 are KGHSH and LQKENI. This CDR3 spans 13 amino acids. Trimming took off 6 bases at V and 6 bases at J, with 15 bases between the two ends. The CDR3 coding sequence is TGTGCCAGCTCGGGGACATCCTCGGTCGAGCAGTACTTC. As protein: CASSGTSSVEQYF.

The chain combines TRBV18 with TRBJ1-4; TRBD1 might be the D (5 bases). The CDR3 covers 13 residues. Trimming shortened V by 3 bases and J by 10 bases, and 12 bases separated the two germline ends. Germline values: CDR1 KGHSH, CDR2 LQKENI. CDR3 amino acids: CASSPGGARKLFF. As DNA, the CDR3 is TGTGCCAGCTCACCGGGGGGAGCGCGAAAACTGTTTTTT.

The V and J genes are TRBV5-1 and TRBJ2-1; 7 bases fit TRBD2. Germline-derived CDR1 and CDR2 are SGHRS and YFSETQ. After removal of 1 base from V and 0 bases from J, the junction contained 4 bases not matched to a gene. The CDR3 runs to 16 residues. CDR3 nucleotide sequence: TGCGCCAGCAGCTTGTTAGGGACTACCTCCTACAATGAGCAGTTCTTC. This sequence encodes CASSLLGTTSYNEQFF. Full variable domain (rest looked up from reference TRBV5-1 and TRBJ2-1): KAGVTQTPRYLIKTRGQQVTLSCSPISGHRSVSWYQQTPGQGLQFLFEYFSETQRNKGNFPGRFSGRQFSNSRSEMNVSTLELGDSALYLCASSLLGTTSYNEQFFGPGTRLTVL.

The chain has TRBV7-5 and TRBJ1-1. TRBV7-5 is given as a pseudogene. There are 13 residues in the CDR3. For the CDR3, the DNA is TGTGCCGGTTGCGTCGCGGGGAACACTGAAGCTTTCTTT. This codes for CAGCVAGNTEAFF.

This chain uses TRBV13 with TRBJ1-1, with D unresolved. Trimming took 5 bases from V and 0 from J, leaving 19 bases between them. The CDR3 is made up of 17 amino acids. Germline CDR1 reads PRHDT; CDR2 reads FYEKMQ (reference sequence). The CDR3 DNA is TGTGCCAGCAGCCCGACCTTGGCAGGCAGCATGAACACTGAAGCTTTCTTT. Translated, it gives CASSPTLAGSMNTEAFF.

V is TRBV7-2 and J is TRBJ2-7; 7 nucleotides align to TRBD1. CDR1 is SGHTA, CDR2 FQGNSA, per germline. CDR3 length: 13 residues. Trimming cost V 10 bases and J 0 bases; bases outside gene matches: 6. CDR3 loop: CATSRDSSYEQYF. The CDR3 coding sequence is TGTGCCACTTCCCGGGACAGCTCCTACGAGCAGTACTTC. The variable domain in full, with the rest retrieved from reference TRBV7-2 and TRBJ2-7, is GAGVSQSPSNKVTEKGKDVELRCDPISGHTALYWYRQSLGQGLEFLIYFQGNSAPDKSGLPSDRFSAERTGGSVSTLTIQRTQQEDSAVYLCATSRDSSYEQYFGPGTRLTVT.

This CDR3 reads CASSLDGSYEQYF. The CDR3 bases are TGCGCCAGCAGCTTGGACGGGTCCTACGAGCAGTACTTC. The gene calls are TRBV5-1 and TRBJ2-7; no definite D call. Trimming took off 0 bases at V and 1 base at J, with 5 bases between the two ends. The CDR3 consists of 13 residues. Germline values: CDR1 SGHRS, CDR2 YFSETQ.

The chain employs TRBV27 and TRBJ2-2, with a possible D match to TRBD2 (6 bases). The CDR3 consists of 14 residues. Trimming pared 5 bases from V and 7 bases from J, leaving 14 bases between. CDR1 and CDR2 from the germline V gene are MNHEY and SMNVEV (reference sequence). This CDR3 is CASSDGGDGGELFF. Written as DNA, the CDR3 is TGTGCCAGCAGTGACGGCGGGGACGGCGGGGAGCTGTTTTTT.

This rearrangement joins TRBV10-2 to TRBJ1-1; 8 nucleotides match TRBD1. Trimming at V came to 6 bases and at J to 0 bases, leaving 3 bases not matched to a gene. The germline gives CDR1 WSHSY, CDR2 SAAADI. This CDR3 region has 14 residues. The CDR3 region is CASSRQGLNTEAFF. The DNA for the CDR3 is TGCGCCAGCAGCAGACAGGGGCTGAACACTGAAGCTTTCTTT.

The table lists this clone with a few counts. DNA for the CDR3: TGCGCCAGCAGCCAAGATCAAGGGACAGGGGGGAGTCAGCCCCAGCATTTT. Its protein product is CASSQDQGTGGSQPQHF. The chain couples TRBV4-1 to TRBJ1-5; 11 nucleotides agree with TRBD1. The CDR3 totals 17 residues. The germline V gene encodes CDR1 MGHRA and CDR2 YSYEKL. The junction had 7 bases not matched to a gene; V was cut back by 0 bases and J by 6 bases.

The genes are TRBV3-1 (or the pseudogene TRBV3-2) and TRBJ1-1; D possibly corresponds to TRBD1 (6 bases). CDR1 LGHDT and CDR2 YNNKEL come from the germline V gene (reference sequence). The CDR3 sequence is 14 residues long. V was trimmed by 2 bases and J by 5 bases, leaving 12 bases between them. CDR3 protein: CASSQKGGGTEAFF. The CDR3 region has the DNA TGTGCCAGCAGCCAAAAAGGGGGAGGGACTGAAGCTTTCTTT.

The genes are TRBV5-1 and TRBJ2-3; TRBD1 agrees at 8 bases. Germline V gene data show CDR1 as SGHRS and CDR2 as YFSETQ. There are 15 residues in the CDR3. After removal of 5 bases from V and 2 bases from J, the junction contained 7 bases not matched to a gene. The CDR3 protein is CASSRGQGYTDTQYF. CDR3 DNA sequence: TGCGCCAGCAGTCGAGGACAGGGTTACACAGATACGCAGTATTTT.

The chain carries TRBV6-5 and TRBJ1-5; 8 positions match TRBD1. V dropped 6 bases and J dropped 5; count of bases not matched to a gene: 6. CDR1 MNHEY and CDR2 SVGAGI come from the germline V gene. This CDR3 contains 14 residues. DNA for the CDR3: TGTGCCAGCAGACAGGGGGGACGCGATCAGCCCCAGCATTTT. This sequence encodes CASRQGGRDQPQHF.